Detailed here is one T cell receptor beta chain. This sample was included in a study of T cell responses to AZD1222 COVID-19 vaccine. V was trimmed by 3 bases and J by 4 bases, leaving 8 bases between them. This CDR3 region has 13 residues. The germline V gene encodes CDR1 KGHSH and CDR2 LQKENI. Here immunoSEQ multiplex PCR was the method, and the copy in TCRdb shows in-frame clones only, minus some. The sample lists approximately 100,000 clones; around 90% were seen once. The chain links TRBV18 to TRBJ2-3; no firm D call. This TCR derives from an adult in good health. Sequencing used peripheral blood, obtained on day 0 of AZD1222 vaccination. The CDR3 nucleotides read TGTGCCAGCTCACCCCCGGCCCCAGATACGCAGTATTTT. Its protein product is CASSPPAPDTQYF.